Listed below are T cell receptor beta chains from one sample, sequenced in a study of shared clonotypes between healthy human individuals. The repertoire was sequenced with immunoSEQ multiplex PCR; TCRdb's copy has only in-frame clones and lacks some. This sample yields some 1 million clones, of which about 70% are seen a single time; about 1.5% belongs to the top ten. The sequencing input was memory CD4+ T cells sorted from blood. These TCRs come from a man between 18 and 35 years old in good health. The CDR3 runs from the conserved cysteine through the conserved F or W. D genes are given only for firm matches. The size entry is marked missing in some rows and otherwise reads once, few, many or a size class.

V	D	size	J	length	CDR3	DNA
TRBV10-3	NA	NA	TRBJ1-6	12	CAIGPGNSPLHF	TGTGCCATCGGTCCCGGGAATTCACCCCTCCACTTT
TRBV15	TRBD2	NA	TRBJ2-1	13	CATSWTLGREGFF	TGTGCCACCAGCTGGACCTTGGGGAGGGAGGGGTTCTTC
TRBV6-1	TRBD2	once	TRBJ2-5	17	CASSETTGLAGKETQYF	TGTGCCAGCAGCGAAACCACGGGACTAGCGGGTAAAGAGACCCAGTACTTC
TRBV5-1	NA	NA	TRBJ2-5	14	CASSAGREQETQYF	TGCGCCAGCAGCGCGGGCCGGGAGCAAGAGACCCAGTACTTC
TRBV9	NA	NA	TRBJ2-7	15	CASSASRDTTSEQYF	TGTGCCAGCAGCGCATCGAGGGATACCACTAGCGAGCAGTACTTC
TRBV10-3	NA	NA	TRBJ1-2	15	CAISDGGKIDYGYTF	TGTGCCATCAGTGACGGGGGGAAGATTGACTATGGCTACACCTTC
TRBV2	TRBD1	NA	TRBJ2-7	15	CASSYAQGAPYEQYF	TGTGCCAGCAGTTATGCTCAGGGGGCTCCCTACGAGCAGTACTTC
TRBV11-3	TRBD1	NA	TRBJ1-1	14	CASSWAGGSTEAFF	TGTGCCAGCAGTTGGGCAGGGGGGTCAACTGAAGCTTTCTTT
TRBV18	NA	few	TRBJ1-2	13	CASSPADFRDYTF	TGTGCCAGCTCACCTGCAGATTTCCGAGACTACACCTTC
TRBV19	NA	NA	TRBJ2-5	13	CASSNGGWETQYF	TGTGCCAGTAGTAATGGGGGATGGGAGACCCAGTACTTC
TRBV12-5	TRBD1	NA	TRBJ2-7	15	CASGFGGTGSHEQYF	TGTGCTAGTGGTTTTGGGGGGACAGGCTCCCACGAGCAGTACTTC
TRBV6-5	NA	many	TRBJ2-6	13	CASSNSGANVLTF	TGTGCCAGCAGTAACTCTGGGGCCAACGTCCTGACTTTC
TRBV5-4	NA	few	TRBJ1-2	14	CASSLAGQNYGYTF	TGTGCCAGCAGCTTGGCCGGACAGAACTATGGCTACACCTTC
TRBV27	NA	NA	TRBJ2-7	13	CASRAVGGYEQYF	TGTGCCAGCAGGGCGGTAGGGGGCTACGAGCAGTACTTC
TRBV7-9	TRBD2	once	TRBJ2-1	15	CASSRRLAGVDEQFF	TGTGCCAGCAGCCGGAGACTAGCGGGAGTAGATGAGCAGTTCTTC
TRBV10-3	NA	NA	TRBJ1-1	12	CASRTVNTEAFF	TGTGCCAGCAGGACGGTGAACACTGAAGCTTTCTTT
TRBV2	NA	NA	TRBJ1-6	14	CASRGEGDNSPLHF	TGTGCCAGTCGAGGGGAGGGGGATAATTCACCCCTCCACTTT
TRBV5-1	TRBD1	few	TRBJ1-1	14	CASSSRQGNTEAFF	TGCGCCAGCAGCTCGAGACAGGGGAACACTGAAGCTTTCTTT
TRBV11-2	TRBD2	NA	TRBJ2-3	17	CASSLRGLAGPTDTQYF	TGTGCCAGCAGCTTACGGGGTCTAGCGGGGCCCACAGATACGCAGTATTTT
TRBV21-1	NA	NA	TRBJ2-7	15	CASSNRDRHSYEQYF	TGTGCCAGCAGCAACCGGGACAGACACTCCTACGAGCAGTACTTC
TRBV7-9	NA	NA	TRBJ1-1	14	CASSSRQTNTEAFF	TGTGCCAGCAGCTCGCGACAGACGAATACTGAAGCTTTCTTT
TRBV7-2	TRBD2	NA	TRBJ2-7	14	CASSTGTTPYEQYF	TGTGCCAGCAGTACCGGGACTACTCCCTACGAGCAGTACTTC
TRBV2	NA	NA	TRBJ2-1	15	CASSDPGGAYNEQFF	TGTGCCAGCAGTGACCCGGGGGGCGCCTACAATGAGCAGTTCTTC
TRBV10-3	NA	NA	TRBJ1-4	13	CAIRGRWDEKLFF	TGTGCCATCAGAGGGAGGTGGGATGAAAAACTGTTTTTT
TRBV19	NA	NA	TRBJ2-7	16	CASSIDLSASSYEQYF	TGTGCCAGTAGTATAGATCTTTCAGCCAGCTCCTACGAGCAGTACTTC
TRBV5-1	TRBD1	NA	TRBJ2-5	14	CASSPGQGRETQYF	TGCGCCAGCAGCCCAGGACAGGGAAGAGAGACCCAGTACTTC
TRBV5-1	NA	NA	TRBJ2-7	14	CASSATGDSYEQYF	TGCGCCAGCAGCGCGACAGGCGACTCCTACGAGCAGTACTTC
TRBV4-1	NA	few	TRBJ1-6	16	CASSQKGGAYNSPLHF	TGCGCCAGCAGCCAGAAGGGGGGGGCCTATAATTCACCCCTCCACTTT
TRBV28	TRBD1	NA	TRBJ2-6	15	CASSSGQAGANVLTF	TGTGCCAGCAGTTCCGGACAGGCTGGGGCCAACGTCCTGACTTTC
TRBV9	TRBD2	NA	TRBJ2-7	15	CASSVGAGEVGEQYF	TGTGCCAGCAGCGTAGGAGCGGGAGAGGTCGGCGAGCAGTACTTC
TRBV28	TRBD1	NA	TRBJ1-2	14	CASSFGGQGFGYTF	TGTGCCAGCAGTTTCGGAGGACAGGGGTTTGGCTACACCTTC
TRBV6-5	TRBD1	NA	TRBJ2-1	14	CASVGTGGVHEQFF	TGTGCCAGCGTCGGGACAGGGGGTGTCCATGAGCAGTTCTTC
TRBV7-9	NA	NA	TRBJ1-3	14	CASTPGRAANTIYF	TGTGCCAGCACCCCCGGGAGGGCGGCAAACACCATATATTTT
TRBV18	NA	NA	TRBJ1-1	14	CASSPQVGDTEAFF	TGTGCCAGCTCACCCCAGGTGGGGGACACTGAAGCTTTCTTT
TRBV5-6	TRBD2	NA	TRBJ2-3	18	CASSGRPGLAGSTDTQYF	TGTGCCAGCAGCGGCCGGCCCGGACTAGCGGGGAGCACAGATACGCAGTATTTT
TRBV2	NA	NA	TRBJ1-1	13	CASSPMGGTEAFF	TGTGCCAGCAGTCCCATGGGCGGCACTGAAGCTTTCTTT
TRBV21-1	NA	NA	TRBJ2-7	16	CASSKLGDQGTYEQYF	TGTGCCAGCAGCAAATTGGGAGACCAAGGCACCTACGAGCAGTACTTC
TRBV11-2	TRBD1	NA	TRBJ1-6	15	CASSLDPTGNSPLHF	TGTGCCAGCAGCTTAGATCCGACAGGGAATTCACCCCTCCACTTT
TRBV29-1	NA	NA	TRBJ1-5	13	CSHPNFSNQPQHF	TGCAGCCATCCTAATTTTAGCAATCAGCCCCAGCATTTT
TRBV5-1	TRBD2	NA	TRBJ2-7	14	CASSSRGLDGEQYF	TGCGCCAGCAGCTCGAGGGGACTAGATGGGGAGCAGTACTTC
TRBV7-2	NA	NA	TRBJ1-6	14	CASRHRDYNSPLHF	TGTGCCAGCAGGCACAGGGACTATAATTCACCCCTCCACTTT
TRBV27	NA	NA	TRBJ2-1	15	CASSRPLAGTNEQFF	TGTGCCAGCAGCAGACCATTGGCGGGCACCAATGAGCAGTTCTTC
TRBV6-1	NA	NA	TRBJ2-1	13	CASMSGQGNEQFF	TGTGCCAGCATGTCCGGGCAGGGGAATGAGCAGTTCTTC
TRBV10-1	TRBD1	NA	TRBJ2-7	16	CASSGAPGQAFYEQYF	TGCGCCAGCAGTGGTGCTCCGGGACAGGCGTTCTACGAGCAGTACTTC
TRBV29-1	NA	NA	TRBJ2-7	11	CSVGRGWEQYF	TGCAGTGTTGGTAGGGGCTGGGAGCAGTACTTC
TRBV6-1	TRBD1	NA	TRBJ1-5	14	CASSEATGAQPQHF	TGTGCCAGCAGTGAAGCGACAGGGGCTCAGCCCCAGCATTTT
TRBV28	NA	NA	TRBJ1-5	16	CASSFSRQIPNQPQHF	TGTGCCAGCAGTTTCAGTCGACAGATCCCCAATCAGCCCCAGCATTTT
TRBV12-5	NA	NA	TRBJ2-7	15	CASGLARQGQGEQYF	TGTGCTAGTGGTTTGGCCCGCCAGGGGCAGGGAGAGCAGTACTTC
TRBV30	TRBD2	NA	TRBJ2-1	13	CAWSLGLAGPQFF	TGTGCCTGGAGCCTGGGACTAGCGGGACCGCAGTTCTTC
TRBV2	NA	NA	TRBJ2-2	12	CASSGAAGELFF	TGTGCCAGCAGCGGGGCGGCCGGGGAGCTGTTTTTT
TRBV5-4	NA	NA	TRBJ1-1	15	CASSLADRPNTEAFF	TGTGCCAGCAGCTTGGCGGATCGACCGAACACTGAAGCTTTCTTT
TRBV6-6	TRBD1	NA	TRBJ2-7	15	CASSYGTVSSYEQYF	TGTGCCAGCAGTTACGGGACAGTAAGCTCCTACGAGCAGTACTTC
TRBV18	TRBD1	NA	TRBJ1-6	13	CASSRDRGSPLHF	TGTGCCAGCTCACGGGACAGGGGCTCACCCCTCCACTTT
TRBV30	NA	few	TRBJ2-5	11	CAWSVQETQYF	TGTGCCTGGAGTGTACAAGAGACCCAGTACTTC
TRBV10-1	NA	NA	TRBJ2-3	14	CASSESTGPDTQYF	TGCGCCAGCAGTGAGTCGACGGGCCCAGATACGCAGTATTTT
TRBV7-2	NA	NA	TRBJ1-2	16	CASSPQVMGVRDGYTF	TGTGCCAGCAGCCCCCAAGTTATGGGAGTAAGGGATGGCTACACCTTC
TRBV11-2	NA	NA	TRBJ1-2	14	CASSLEGRIYGYTF	TGTGCCAGCAGCTTAGAGGGCAGAATTTATGGCTACACCTTC
TRBV7-2	NA	NA	TRBJ2-7	14	CASSLFDQGYEQYF	TGTGCCAGCAGCTTATTCGACCAGGGCTACGAGCAGTACTTC
TRBV29-1	TRBD1	few	TRBJ1-1	13	CSVDGTGNTEAFF	TGCAGCGTTGACGGGACAGGGAACACTGAAGCTTTCTTT
TRBV18	NA	NA	TRBJ2-2	18	CASSPPVAGSANTGELFF	TGTGCCAGCTCACCACCAGTGGCAGGCTCCGCGAACACCGGGGAGCTGTTTTTT